This T cell receptor beta chain was sequenced in a study of Ad26.COV2.S vaccination and SARS-CoV-2 variants. Study-level background: The COV1001 Ad26.COV2.S trial arm included the donor. Findings and caveats of the study: Analytic work on TCR breadth and depth might have understated the full extent of total T cell responses.

Data came from immunoSEQ multiplex PCR; TCRdb stores just in-frame clones and leaves some out. The sample records about 260,000 clones, around 88% being singletons. As regards this clone: Its antigen is still unknown.

The CDR3 is made up of 14 amino acids. V gave up 3 bases and J gave up 2 bases, with 11 bases separating them. Looked up from germline, CDR1 is MNHEY and CDR2 is SVGAGI. Treatment specified: roughly 19 received Ad26.COV2.S at low or high dose, single or two shots; several received placebo; per-sample allocation not given. Day 63 following the first vaccine or placebo injection was when the samples were taken. In Boston, an adult donor aged 18-55 years took part. This clonotype was sampled from a person aged 18-60 years who received the Ad26.COV2.S COVID-19 vaccine or a placebo. The chain uses TRBV6-5 and TRBJ2-7, with a tentative D call TRBD2 (6 bases). The sequenced sample was peripheral blood, obtained in a trial of Ad26.COV2.S vaccine versus placebo. The DNA for the CDR3 is TGTGCCAGCAGTTATTCGACGGGGGCCTACGAGCAGTACGTC. Residues: CASSYSTGAYEQYV.